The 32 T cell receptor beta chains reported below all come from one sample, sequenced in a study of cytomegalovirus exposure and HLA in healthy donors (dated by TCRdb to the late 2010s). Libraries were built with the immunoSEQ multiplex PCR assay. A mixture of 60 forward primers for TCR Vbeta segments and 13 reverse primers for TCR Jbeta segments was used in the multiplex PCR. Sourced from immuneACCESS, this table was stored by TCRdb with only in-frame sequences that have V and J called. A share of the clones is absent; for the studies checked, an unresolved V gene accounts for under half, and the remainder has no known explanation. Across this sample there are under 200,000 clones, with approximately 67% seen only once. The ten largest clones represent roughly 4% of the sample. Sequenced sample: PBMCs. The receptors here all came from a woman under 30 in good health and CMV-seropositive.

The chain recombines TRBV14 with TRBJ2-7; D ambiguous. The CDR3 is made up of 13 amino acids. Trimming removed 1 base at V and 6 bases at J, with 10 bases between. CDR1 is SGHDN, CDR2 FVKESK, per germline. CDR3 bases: TGTGCCAGCAGCCAAGTCATAGCTGGCGAGCAGTACTTC. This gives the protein CASSQVIAGEQYF.

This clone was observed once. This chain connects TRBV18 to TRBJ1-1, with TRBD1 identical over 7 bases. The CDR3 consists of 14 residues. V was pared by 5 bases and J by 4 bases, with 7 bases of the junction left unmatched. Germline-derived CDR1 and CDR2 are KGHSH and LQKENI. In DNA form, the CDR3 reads TGTGCCAGCTCAGCGGACAGGTGGGGCACTGAAGCTTTCTTT. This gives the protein CASSADRWGTEAFF.

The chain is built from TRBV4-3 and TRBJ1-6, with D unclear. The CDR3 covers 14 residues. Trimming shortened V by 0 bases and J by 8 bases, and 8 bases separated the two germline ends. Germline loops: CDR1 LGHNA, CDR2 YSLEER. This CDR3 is CASSQDNGYSPLHF. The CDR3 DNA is TGCGCCAGCAGCCAAGACAACGGTTATTCACCCCTCCACTTT.

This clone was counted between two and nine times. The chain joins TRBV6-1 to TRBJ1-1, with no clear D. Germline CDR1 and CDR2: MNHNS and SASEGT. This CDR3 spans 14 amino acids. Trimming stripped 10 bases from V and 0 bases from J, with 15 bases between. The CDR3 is CATNNLAMNTEAFF. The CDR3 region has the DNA TGTGCCACCAATAACTTAGCGATGAACACTGAAGCTTTCTTT.

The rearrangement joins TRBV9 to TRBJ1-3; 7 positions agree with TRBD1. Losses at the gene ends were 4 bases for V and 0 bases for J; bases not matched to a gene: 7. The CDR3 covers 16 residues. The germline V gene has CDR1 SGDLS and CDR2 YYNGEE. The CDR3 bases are TGTGCCAGCAGCCCCCGGGACAGAGCCTCTGGAAACACCATATATTTT. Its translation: CASSPRDRASGNTIYF. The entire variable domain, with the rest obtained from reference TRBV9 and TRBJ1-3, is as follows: DSGVTQTPKHLITATGQRVTLRCSPRSGDLSVYWYQQSLDQGLQFLIQYYNGEERAKGNILERFSAQQFPDLHSELNLSSLELGDSALYFCASSPRDRASGNTIYFGEGSWLTVV.

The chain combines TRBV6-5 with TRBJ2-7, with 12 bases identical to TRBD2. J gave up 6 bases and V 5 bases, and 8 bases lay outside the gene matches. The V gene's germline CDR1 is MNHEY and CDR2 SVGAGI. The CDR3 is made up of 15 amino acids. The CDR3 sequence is CASSKPTSGSVEQYF. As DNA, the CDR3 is TGTGCCAGCAGTAAACCGACTAGCGGGAGTGTCGAGCAGTACTTC.

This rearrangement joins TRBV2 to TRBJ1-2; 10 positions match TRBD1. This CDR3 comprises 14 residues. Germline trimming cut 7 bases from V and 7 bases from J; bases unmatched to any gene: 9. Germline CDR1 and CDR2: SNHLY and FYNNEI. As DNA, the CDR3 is TGTGCCAGCAACCCGGGACAGGGGCGACCTGGCTACACCTTC. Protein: CASNPGQGRPGYTF.

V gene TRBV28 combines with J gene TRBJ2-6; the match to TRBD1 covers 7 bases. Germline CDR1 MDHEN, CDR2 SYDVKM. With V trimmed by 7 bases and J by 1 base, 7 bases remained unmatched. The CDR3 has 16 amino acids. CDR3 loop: CASNRGSLSGANVLTF. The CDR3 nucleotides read TGTGCCAGCAACAGGGGAAGCTTATCTGGGGCCAACGTCCTGACTTTC. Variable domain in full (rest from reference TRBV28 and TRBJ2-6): DVKVTQSSRYLVKRTGEKVFLECVQDMDHENMFWYRQDPGLGLRLIYFSYDVKMKEKGDIPEGYSVSREKKERFSLILESASTNQTSMYLCASNRGSLSGANVLTFGAGSRLTVL.

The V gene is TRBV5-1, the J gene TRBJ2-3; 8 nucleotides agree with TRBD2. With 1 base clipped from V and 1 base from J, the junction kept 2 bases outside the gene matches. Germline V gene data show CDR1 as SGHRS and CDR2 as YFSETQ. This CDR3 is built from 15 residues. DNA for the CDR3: TGCGCCAGCAGCTTGATGGGACTAGGCACAGATACGCAGTATTTT. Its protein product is CASSLMGLGTDTQYF.

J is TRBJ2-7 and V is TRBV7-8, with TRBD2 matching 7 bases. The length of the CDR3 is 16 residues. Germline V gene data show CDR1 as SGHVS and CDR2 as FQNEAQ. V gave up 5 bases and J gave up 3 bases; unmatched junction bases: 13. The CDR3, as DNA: TGTGCCAGCAGCCCGTTAATGCGGGAGACCCTCTACGAGCAGTACTTC. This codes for CASSPLMRETLYEQYF. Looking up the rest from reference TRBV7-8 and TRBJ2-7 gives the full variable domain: GAGVSQSPRYKVAKRGQDVALRCDPISGHVSLFWYQQALGQGPEFLTYFQNEAQLDKSGLPSDRFFAERPEGSVSTLKIQRTQQEDSAVYLCASSPLMRETLYEQYFGPGTRLTVT.

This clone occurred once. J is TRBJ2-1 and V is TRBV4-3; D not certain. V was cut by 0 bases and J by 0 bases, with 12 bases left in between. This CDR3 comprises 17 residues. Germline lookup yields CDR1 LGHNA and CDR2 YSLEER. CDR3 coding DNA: TGCGCCAGCAGCCAAGATATAGCATCAAGCTCCTACAATGAGCAGTTCTTC. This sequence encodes CASSQDIASSSYNEQFF.

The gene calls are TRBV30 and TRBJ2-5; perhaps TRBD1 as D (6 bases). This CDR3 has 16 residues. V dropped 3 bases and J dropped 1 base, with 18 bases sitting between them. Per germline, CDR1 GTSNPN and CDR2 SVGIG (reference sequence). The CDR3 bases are TGTGCCTGGAGCCCGACAGGTCTATCCCTCCAAGAGACCCAGTACTTC. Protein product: CAWSPTGLSLQETQYF.

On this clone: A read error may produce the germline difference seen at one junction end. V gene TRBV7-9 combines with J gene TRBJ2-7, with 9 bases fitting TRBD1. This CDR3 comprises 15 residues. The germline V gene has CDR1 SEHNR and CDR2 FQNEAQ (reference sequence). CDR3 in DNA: TGTTCCAGCAGTCGTTTTACAGGGGGCGCATCCGAGCAGTACTTC. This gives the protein CSSSRFTGGASEQYF.

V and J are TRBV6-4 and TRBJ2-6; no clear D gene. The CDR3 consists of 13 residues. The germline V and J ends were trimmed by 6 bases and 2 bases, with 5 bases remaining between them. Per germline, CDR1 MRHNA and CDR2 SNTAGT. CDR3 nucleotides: TGTGCCAGCAGGGCTGCTGGGGCCAACGTCCTGACTTTC. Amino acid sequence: CASRAAGANVLTF.

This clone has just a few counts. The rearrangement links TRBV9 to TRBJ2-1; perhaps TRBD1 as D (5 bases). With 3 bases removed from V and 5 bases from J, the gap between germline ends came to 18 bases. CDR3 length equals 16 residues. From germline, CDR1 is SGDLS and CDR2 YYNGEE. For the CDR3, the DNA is TGTGCCAGCAGCGCGGGTACAGGTGTCTCTGACAATGAGCAGTTCTTC. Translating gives CASSAGTGVSDNEQFF.

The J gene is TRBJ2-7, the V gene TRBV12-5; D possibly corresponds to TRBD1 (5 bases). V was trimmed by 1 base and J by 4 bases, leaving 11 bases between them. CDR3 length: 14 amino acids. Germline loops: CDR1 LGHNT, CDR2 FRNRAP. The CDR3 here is CASGLGRGRYEQYF. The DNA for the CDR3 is TGTGCTAGTGGTTTGGGTAGGGGTCGGTACGAGCAGTACTTC.

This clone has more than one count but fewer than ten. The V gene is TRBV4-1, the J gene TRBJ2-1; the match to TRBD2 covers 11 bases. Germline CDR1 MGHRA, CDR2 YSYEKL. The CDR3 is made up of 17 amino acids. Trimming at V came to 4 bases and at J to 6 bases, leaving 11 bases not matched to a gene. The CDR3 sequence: CASSPRTSGLLGNEQFF. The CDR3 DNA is TGCGCCAGCAGCCCCCGGACTAGCGGGCTGCTTGGCAATGAGCAGTTCTTC.

The CDR3 DNA reads TGTGCCAGCAGCTTGTCCGGGACAGGGGCCCATGAGCAGTTCTTC. It codes for CASSLSGTGAHEQFF. This sequence joins TRBV7-2 and TRBJ2-1; TRBD1 aligns across 10 bases. J was trimmed by 8 bases and V by 3 bases; bases with no gene match: 7. This CDR3 contains 15 residues. Per germline, CDR1 SGHTA and CDR2 FQGNSA.

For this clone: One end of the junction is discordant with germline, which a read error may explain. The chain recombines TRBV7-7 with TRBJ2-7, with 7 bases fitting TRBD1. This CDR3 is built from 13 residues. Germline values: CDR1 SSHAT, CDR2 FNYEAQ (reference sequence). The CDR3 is CASSLDRSHEQYF. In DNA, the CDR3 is TGTGCTAGCAGCTTGGACAGGAGCCACGAGCAGTACTTC.

CDR3 coding DNA: TGTGCCAGCAGGGGCCTGCAAGATACGCAGTATTTT. Protein sequence: CASRGLQDTQYF. This chain connects TRBV2 to TRBJ2-3, with D hard to call. CDR1 and CDR2 from the germline V gene are SNHLY and FYNNEI. With 6 bases removed from V and 5 bases from J, the gap between germline ends came to 9 bases. This CDR3 region has 12 residues.

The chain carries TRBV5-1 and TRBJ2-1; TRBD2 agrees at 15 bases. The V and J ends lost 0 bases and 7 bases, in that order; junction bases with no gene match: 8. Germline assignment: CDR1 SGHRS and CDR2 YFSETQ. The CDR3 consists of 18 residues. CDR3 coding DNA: TGCGCCAGCAGCTTGGTTGGACTAGCGGGGGGGCTCGGAAATGAGCAGTTCTTC. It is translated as CASSLVGLAGGLGNEQFF.

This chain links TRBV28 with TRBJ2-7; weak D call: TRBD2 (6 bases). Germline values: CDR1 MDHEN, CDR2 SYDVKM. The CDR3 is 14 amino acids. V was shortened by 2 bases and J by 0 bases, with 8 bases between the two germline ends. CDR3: CASSLVGGSYEQYF. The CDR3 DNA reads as TGTGCCAGCAGTTTAGTGGGAGGCTCCTACGAGCAGTACTTC.

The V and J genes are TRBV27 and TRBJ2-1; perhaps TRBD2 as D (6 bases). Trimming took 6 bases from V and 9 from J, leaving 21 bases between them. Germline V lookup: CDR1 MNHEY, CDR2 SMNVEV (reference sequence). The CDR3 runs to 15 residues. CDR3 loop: CASRVMMGVGGEQFF. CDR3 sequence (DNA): TGTGCCAGCAGAGTCATGATGGGGGTCGGGGGTGAGCAGTTCTTC.

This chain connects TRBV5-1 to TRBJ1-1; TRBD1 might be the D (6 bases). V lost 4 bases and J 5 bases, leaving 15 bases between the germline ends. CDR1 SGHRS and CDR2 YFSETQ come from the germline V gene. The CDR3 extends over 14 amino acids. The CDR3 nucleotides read TGCGCCAGCAGCGCCACAGGGAGTAGTACTGAAGCTTTCTTT. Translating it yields CASSATGSSTEAFF.

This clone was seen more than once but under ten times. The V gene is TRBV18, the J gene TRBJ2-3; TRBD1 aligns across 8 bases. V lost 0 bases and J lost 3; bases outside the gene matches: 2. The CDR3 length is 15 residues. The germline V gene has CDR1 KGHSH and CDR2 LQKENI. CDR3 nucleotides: TGTGCCAGCTCACCACCGACAGGGGTGACAGATACGCAGTATTTT. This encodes CASSPPTGVTDTQYF. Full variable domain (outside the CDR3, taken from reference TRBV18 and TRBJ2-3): NAGVMQNPRHLVRRRGQEARLRCSPMKGHSHVYWYRQLPEEGLKFMVYLQKENIIDESGMPKERFSAEFPKEGPSILRIQQVVRGDSAAYFCASSPPTGVTDTQYFGPGTRLTVL.

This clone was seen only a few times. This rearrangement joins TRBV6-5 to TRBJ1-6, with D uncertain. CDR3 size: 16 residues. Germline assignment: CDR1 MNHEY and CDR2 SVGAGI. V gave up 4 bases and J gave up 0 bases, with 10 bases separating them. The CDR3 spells CASSWEIGSYNSPLHF. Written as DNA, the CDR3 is TGTGCCAGCAGTTGGGAGATAGGCTCCTATAATTCACCCCTCCACTTT.

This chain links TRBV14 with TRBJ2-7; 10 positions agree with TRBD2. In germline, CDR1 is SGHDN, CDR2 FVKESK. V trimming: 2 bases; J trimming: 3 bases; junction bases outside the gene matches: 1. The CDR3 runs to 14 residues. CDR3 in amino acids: CASSQSSGSYEQYF. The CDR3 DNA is TGTGCCAGCAGCCAATCTAGCGGGAGCTACGAGCAGTACTTC.

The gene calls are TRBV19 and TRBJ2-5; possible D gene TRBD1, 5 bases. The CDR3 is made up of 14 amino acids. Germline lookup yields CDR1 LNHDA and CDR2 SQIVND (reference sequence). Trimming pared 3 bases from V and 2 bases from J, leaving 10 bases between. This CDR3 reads CASSMVGVQETQYF. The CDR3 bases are TGTGCCAGTAGTATGGTAGGGGTTCAAGAGACCCAGTACTTC.

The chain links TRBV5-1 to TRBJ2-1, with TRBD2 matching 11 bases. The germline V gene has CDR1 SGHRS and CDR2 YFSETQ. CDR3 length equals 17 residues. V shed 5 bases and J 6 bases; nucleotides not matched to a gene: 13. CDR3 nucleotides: TGCGCCAGCAGAATCGAACTAGCGGGAGTACCTGTCAATGAGCAGTTCTTC. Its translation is CASRIELAGVPVNEQFF.

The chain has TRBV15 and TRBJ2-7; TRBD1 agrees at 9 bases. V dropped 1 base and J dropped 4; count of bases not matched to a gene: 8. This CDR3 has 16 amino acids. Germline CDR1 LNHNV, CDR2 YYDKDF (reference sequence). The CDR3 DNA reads TGTGCCACCAGCAGAGCTCCCCGGACAGGGGAATACGAGCAGTACTTC. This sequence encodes CATSRAPRTGEYEQYF.

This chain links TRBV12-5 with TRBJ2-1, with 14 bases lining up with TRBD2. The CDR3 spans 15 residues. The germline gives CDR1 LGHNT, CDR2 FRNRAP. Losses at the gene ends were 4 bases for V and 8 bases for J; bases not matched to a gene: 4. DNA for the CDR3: TGTGCTAGTGGTTCCGGACTAGCGGGGGGCGATGAGCAGTTCTTC. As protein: CASGSGLAGGDEQFF.

The CDR3 is CASSLGPAGRNQPQHF. Here the CDR3 DNA reads TGTGCCAGCAGTTTAGGGCCAGCTGGGCGTAATCAGCCCCAGCATTTT. The chain links TRBV27 to TRBJ1-5, with D uncertain. V was pared by 2 bases and J by 4 bases, with 15 bases between. Germline V gives CDR1 MNHEY, CDR2 SMNVEV (reference sequence). The CDR3 consists of 16 residues.